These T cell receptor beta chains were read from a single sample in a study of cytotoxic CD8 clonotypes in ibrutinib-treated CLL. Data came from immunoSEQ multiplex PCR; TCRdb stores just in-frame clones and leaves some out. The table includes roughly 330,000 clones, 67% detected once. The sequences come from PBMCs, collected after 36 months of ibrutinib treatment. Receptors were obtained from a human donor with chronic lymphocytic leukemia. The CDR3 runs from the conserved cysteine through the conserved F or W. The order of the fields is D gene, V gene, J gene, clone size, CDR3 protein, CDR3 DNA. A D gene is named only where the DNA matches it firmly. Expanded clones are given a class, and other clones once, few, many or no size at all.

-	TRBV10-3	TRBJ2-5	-	CASRTRAGETQYF	TGTGCCAGCCGGACTCGGGCAGGAGAGACCCAGTACTTC
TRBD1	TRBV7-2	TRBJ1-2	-	CASSLSRRDRGYEHGYTF	TGTGCCAGCAGCTTAAGTAGGCGGGACAGGGGCTACGAGCATGGCTACACCTTC
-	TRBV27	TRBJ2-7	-	CASSPQSYSYEQYF	TGTGCCAGCAGTCCCCAGTCTTACTCCTACGAGCAGTACTTC
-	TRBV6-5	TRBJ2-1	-	CASSSPGRGKDEQFF	TGTGCCAGCAGTTCCCCCGGGAGAGGTAAGGATGAGCAGTTCTTC
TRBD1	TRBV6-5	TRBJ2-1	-	CASSYFGTGSGNEQFF	TGTGCCAGCAGTTACTTCGGGACAGGGAGCGGCAATGAGCAGTTCTTC
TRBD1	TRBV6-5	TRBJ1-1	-	CASSETGVTEAFF	TGTGCCAGCAGTGAGACAGGGGTGACTGAAGCTTTCTTT
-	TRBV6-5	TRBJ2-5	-	CASSYSRRVETQYF	TGTGCCAGCAGTTACTCTCGAAGGGTAGAGACCCAGTACTTC
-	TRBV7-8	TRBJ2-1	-	CASRPRNNEQFF	TGTGCCAGCCGCCCGCGGAACAATGAGCAGTTCTTC
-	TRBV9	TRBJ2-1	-	CASSVVGSFYNEQFF	TGTGCCAGCAGCGTAGTTGGTTCCTTTTACAATGAGCAGTTCTTC
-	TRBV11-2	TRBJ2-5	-	CASSSGEAQYF	TGTGCCAGCAGCTCGGGGGAGGCCCAGTACTTC
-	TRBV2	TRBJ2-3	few	CASGGGAGDTQYF	TGTGCCAGCGGTGGGGGGGCTGGAGATACGCAGTATTTT
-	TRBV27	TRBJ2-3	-	CASSFSLTDTQYF	TGTGCCAGCAGTTTCAGCCTCACAGATACGCAGTATTTT
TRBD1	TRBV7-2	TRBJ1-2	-	CASSLRDTGQGSWNGYTF	TGTGCCAGCAGCTTAAGGGATACTGGACAGGGGAGTTGGAATGGCTACACCTTC
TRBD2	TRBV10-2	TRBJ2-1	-	CASRGTSNEQFF	TGCGCCAGCAGGGGGACTAGCAATGAGCAGTTCTTC
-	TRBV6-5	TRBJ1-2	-	CASKKRATNYGYTF	TGTGCCAGCAAGAAGCGGGCCACTAACTATGGCTACACCTTC
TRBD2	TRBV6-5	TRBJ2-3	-	CASTPAGGPRDTQYF	TGTGCCAGCACTCCGGCGGGGGGGCCACGGGATACGCAGTATTTT
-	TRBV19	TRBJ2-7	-	CASSNLPYEQYF	TGTGCCAGTAGTAACCTTCCATACGAGCAGTACTTC
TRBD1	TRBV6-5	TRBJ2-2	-	CASRGQGAIGGELFF	TGTGCCAGCAGAGGACAGGGGGCTATCGGCGGGGAGCTGTTTTTT
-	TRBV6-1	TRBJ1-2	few	CASSEARGYTF	TGTGCCAGCAGTGAAGCTCGGGGCTACACCTTC
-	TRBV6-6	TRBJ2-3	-	CASSYRVGVEVDTQYF	TGTGCCAGCAGTTACCGTGTAGGGGTGGAAGTAGATACGCAGTATTTT
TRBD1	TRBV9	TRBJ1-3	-	CASSTRTGGSGNTIYF	TGTGCCAGCAGCACCCGGACAGGGGGCTCTGGAAACACCATATATTTT
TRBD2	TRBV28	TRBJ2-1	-	CASSLSLAGPYNEQFF	TGTGCCAGCAGCCTATCTCTAGCGGGACCATACAATGAGCAGTTCTTC
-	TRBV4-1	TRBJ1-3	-	CASSQDWNTIYF	TGCGCCAGCAGCCAAGATTGGAACACCATATATTTT
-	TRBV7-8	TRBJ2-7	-	CASSSWTTDLTNEQYF	TGTGCCAGCAGCTCGTGGACGACCGACTTAACAAACGAGCAGTACTTC
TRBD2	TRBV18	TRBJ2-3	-	CASSSGLAGEMDTQYF	TGTGCCAGCTCGTCTGGACTAGCGGGGGAGATGGATACGCAGTATTTT
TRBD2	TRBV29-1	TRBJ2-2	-	CSVVGLAGVFTGELFF	TGCAGCGTTGTCGGCCTAGCGGGAGTGTTCACCGGGGAGCTGTTTTTT
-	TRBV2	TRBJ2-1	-	CASSGLSSYNEQFF	TGTGCCAGCAGTGGACTCAGCTCCTACAATGAGCAGTTCTTC